This T cell receptor (beta chain) was sequenced during a study of cytomegalovirus exposure and HLA in healthy donors. Study information: Findings of an earlier analysis included some 120 million unique TCR beta sequences from some 190 million T cells. Study observations and caveats: Some V segments (TRBV6-2 and TRBV6-3 among them) were excluded as indistinguishable. An observed cluster of highly shared sequence variants was recorded as a likely sequencing artifact.

PCR was performed using 60 Vbeta and 13 Jbeta primers. The method was immunoSEQ multiplex PCR; TCRdb's version includes in-frame clones alone and lacks a portion of them. Of about 200,000 clones in the sample, 60% to 80% were seen once. About this clone: What it binds is unknown.

Despite likely unrecorded immune exposures, the donors were nominally healthy at the time of sampling. Germline CDR1 and CDR2: SEHNR and FQNEAQ (reference sequence). V was clipped by 2 bases and J by 6 bases, with 10 bases between them. The CDR3 is 14 amino acids. Sequenced sample: PBMCs. The V gene is TRBV7-9, the J gene TRBJ2-2; D is perhaps TRBD1 (6 bases). This clonotype was obtained from a woman in her 30s in good health and CMV-seronegative. The CDR3: CASSLTGYPGELFF. For the CDR3, the DNA is TGTGCCAGCAGCTTAACAGGGTATCCCGGGGAGCTGTTTTTT.